This T cell receptor (beta chain) originates from a study of high-grade serous ovarian cancer treatment subgroups. Study-wide context: On average, just over 14,000 reads and 7,000 to 8,000 unique TCR beta rearrangements were obtained per sample.

Findings and limits, study-wide: Tumors within one patient showed repertoire similarity of roughly 0.095 to 0.8. Only CDR3 was analyzed; CDR1 and CDR2 were not.

The tumor samples were collected prior to definitive surgery or chemotherapy. Sequenced by immunoSEQ multiplex PCR; TCRdb stores in-frame clones only, minus some. The sample holds 3,500 to 5,000 clones; around 70% are singletons and the top ten take 12%. With 0 bases removed from V and 0 bases from J, the gap between germline ends came to 9 bases. Per germline, CDR1 WNHNN and CDR2 SYGVQD (reference sequence). The CDR3 consists of 16 residues. Remarks on this clone: The antigen is undetermined.

The receptor was isolated from a human donor with high-grade serous ovarian cancer. Sequenced sample: tumor tissue. V is TRBV10-1 and J is TRBJ1-3; D is unresolved. CDR3 sequence reads: CASSESQSSSGNTIYF. As DNA, the CDR3 is TGCGCCAGCAGTGAGTCACAGTCCAGCTCTGGAAACACCATATATTTT.